This T cell receptor beta chain was sequenced during a study of shared clonotypes between healthy human individuals. Study at large: Donors, aged 18 to 49, were a couple of women and three men.

CDR3 length: 12 amino acids. Trimming pared 4 bases from V and 10 bases from J, leaving 13 bases between. Germline V CDR1 and CDR2: LNHDA, SQIVND (reference sequence). Deep was the level at which the assay was run. Assay: immunoSEQ multiplex PCR; the TCRdb copy retains only in-frame clones and omits some. Of around 2,000,000 clones in the sample, roughly 94% were seen once. The sample was naive CD4+ T cells sorted from blood. Described subset: CD45RA+ positively selected. This TCR derives from a man aged 18 to 35 in good health. This sequence joins TRBV19 and TRBJ1-2; D may be TRBD1 (6 bases). This chain's CDR3 is CASSTKGGDYTF. DNA for the CDR3: TGTGCCAGTAGTACGAAGGGGGGTGACTACACCTTC. Filled out from reference TRBV19 and TRBJ1-2, the complete variable domain reads DGGITQSPKYLFRKEGQNVTLSCEQNLNHDAMYWYRQDPGQGLRLIYYSQIVNDFQKGDIAEGYSVSREKKESFPLTVTSAQKNPTAFYLCASSTKGGDYTFGSGTRLTVV.